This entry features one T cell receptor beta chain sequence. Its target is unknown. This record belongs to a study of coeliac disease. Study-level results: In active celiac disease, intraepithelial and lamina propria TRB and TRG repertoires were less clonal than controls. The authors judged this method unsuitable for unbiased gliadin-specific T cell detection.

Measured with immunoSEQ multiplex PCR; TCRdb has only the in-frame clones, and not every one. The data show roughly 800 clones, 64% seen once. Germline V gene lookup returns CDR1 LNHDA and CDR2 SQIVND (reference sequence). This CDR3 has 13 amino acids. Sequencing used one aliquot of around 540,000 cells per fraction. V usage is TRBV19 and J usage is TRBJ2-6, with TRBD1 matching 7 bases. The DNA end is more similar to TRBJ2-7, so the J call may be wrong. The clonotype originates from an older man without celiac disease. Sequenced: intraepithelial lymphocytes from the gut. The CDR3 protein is CASSWTGDYEQYF. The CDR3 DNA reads TGTGCCAGTAGCTGGACAGGAGACTACGAGCAGTACTTC.